These 21 T cell receptor beta chains originate from one sample sequenced in a study of shared clonotypes between healthy human individuals. Generated by immunoSEQ multiplex PCR, the TCRdb table keeps only in-frame clones and is missing some. This table has about 640,000 clones, 60% to 80% appearing once. The sequenced sample was memory CD4+ T cells sorted from blood. This sample's subset: CD45RA-negative fraction. The receptors come from a woman aged 25 to 39 in good health.

This chain joins TRBV18 and TRBJ1-5; 7 bases are shared with TRBD1. The CDR3 is 13 amino acids. In germline, CDR1 is KGHSH, CDR2 LQKENI. V shed 9 bases and J 7 bases; nucleotides not matched to a gene: 9. CDR3: CASSSDRSQPQHF. In nucleotides, the CDR3 is TGTGCCAGTTCATCGGACAGGTCCCAGCCCCAGCATTTT. Drawing the rest from reference TRBV18 and TRBJ1-5, the complete variable domain is NAGVMQNPRHLVRRRGQEARLRCSPMKGHSHVYWYRQLPEEGLKFMVYLQKENIIDESGMPKERFSAEFPKEGPSILRIQQVVRGDSAAYFCASSSDRSQPQHFGDGTRLSIL.

The rearrangement joins TRBV30 to TRBJ2-5, with D possibly TRBD2 on 5 matching bases. The end of the DNA is better explained by TRBJ2-7, so the J call may be wrong. The CDR3 spans 15 residues. Germline CDR1 reads GTSNPN; CDR2 reads SVGIG (reference sequence). In nucleotides, the CDR3 is TGTGCCTGGAGTCACCCAGGACTCGGCTCCTACGAGCAGTACTTC. Protein product: CAWSHPGLGSYEQYF.

This clone turned up a few times. Different DNA sequences within this sample yield the same CDR3. This chain joins TRBV19 and TRBJ1-2; D remains unclear. Germline lookup yields CDR1 LNHDA and CDR2 SQIVND (reference sequence). The CDR3 is 11 residues long. The ends were cut back, 5 bases at V and 6 bases at J, with 7 bases in the middle. The DNA for the CDR3 is TGTGCCAGTAGTGTAAGGGATGGCTACACCTTC. Residues: CASSVRDGYTF.

The chain has TRBV15 and TRBJ2-7, with 11 bases aligning to TRBD2. This CDR3 is built from 15 residues. The germline V gene encodes CDR1 LNHNV and CDR2 YYDKDF (reference sequence). V was clipped by 0 bases and J by 7 bases; unmatched bases: 5. CDR3 coding DNA: TGTGCCACCAGCAGAGAACTAGCGGGAGTGGGTGAGCAGTACTTC. It specifies CATSRELAGVGEQYF.

About this clone: Distinct nucleotide sequences in the sample also encode this CDR3. The chain couples TRBV7-3 to TRBJ2-3; TRBD2 matches at 10 bases. The CDR3 length is 16 residues. Germline-derived CDR1 and CDR2 are SGHTA and FQGTGA. Trimming cost V 1 base and J 3 bases; bases outside gene matches: 4. Here the CDR3 reads CASSLRASGRTDTQYF. DNA for the CDR3: TGTGCCAGCAGCTTAAGGGCTAGCGGGAGAACAGATACGCAGTATTTT. Full variable domain (missing parts from reference TRBV7-3 and TRBJ2-3): GAGVSQTPSNKVTEKGKYVELRCDPISGHTALYWYRQSLGQGPEFLIYFQGTGAADDSGLPNDRFFAVRPEGSVSTLKIQRTERGDSAVYLCASSLRASGRTDTQYFGPGTRLTVL.

This clone was seen only once. The chain uses TRBV2 and TRBJ2-7; 8 nucleotides agree with TRBD2. V lost 8 bases, J lost 4 bases, and 7 bases stayed unmatched. The CDR3 length is 13 residues. Germline V lookup: CDR1 SNHLY, CDR2 FYNNEI. The CDR3 is CASGRSGAYEQYF. The DNA for the CDR3 is TGTGCCAGCGGCCGTAGCGGGGCGTACGAGCAGTACTTC.

Concerning this clone: This same CDR3 is encoded by further DNA sequences in the sample. The V call is TRBV7-2, the J call TRBJ2-1; 14 nucleotides align to TRBD2. Trimming removed 5 bases from V and 6 bases from J; junction bases left unmatched: 3. Germline CDR1 and CDR2: SGHTA and FQGNSA. The CDR3 length is 15 residues. The CDR3 loop is CASSPGLAGVNEQFF. DNA of the CDR3: TGTGCCAGCAGCCCGGGACTAGCGGGAGTCAATGAGCAGTTCTTC.

The chain employs TRBV11-2 and TRBJ2-3; 9 bases line up with TRBD1. Germline loops: CDR1 SGHAT, CDR2 FQNNGV. V dropped 7 bases and J dropped 3; count of bases not matched to a gene: 20. The CDR3 extends over 19 amino acids. Written as DNA, the CDR3 is TGTGCCAGCAAACTCCGGGACAGGGATCGCGGGAGAGGGACAGATACGCAGTATTTT. This sequence encodes CASKLRDRDRGRGTDTQYF. The complete variable domain, with remaining parts taken from reference TRBV11-2 and TRBJ2-3, reads EAGVAQSPRYKIIEKRQSVAFWCNPISGHATLYWYQQILGQGPKLLIQFQNNGVVDDSQLPKDRFSAERLKGVDSTLKIQPAKLEDSAVYLCASKLRDRDRGRGTDTQYFGPGTRLTVL.

The rearrangement joins TRBV5-4 to TRBJ2-7; D is possibly TRBD2 (5 bases). The germline gives CDR1 SGHNT, CDR2 YYREEE (reference sequence). V gave up 10 bases and J gave up 2 bases, with 16 bases separating them. The CDR3 runs 13 residues. The chain's CDR3 is CAFGRGRAYEQYF. The CDR3 DNA is TGTGCCTTCGGCCGAGGGAGAGCCTACGAGCAGTACTTC. Full variable domain (missing parts from reference TRBV5-4 and TRBJ2-7): ETGVTQSPTHLIKTRGQQVTLRCSSQSGHNTVSWYQQALGQGPQFIFQYYREEENGRGNFPPRFSGLQFPNYSSELNVNALELDDSALYLCAFGRGRAYEQYFGPGTRLTVT.

This clone came up once. The chain couples TRBV28 to TRBJ2-1; either TRBD1 or TRBD2 may supply D (5 bases each). In germline, CDR1 is MDHEN, CDR2 SYDVKM. Trimming shortened V by 8 bases and J by 9 bases, and 14 bases separated the two germline ends. The CDR3 is 12 amino acids. The CDR3 reads CASLARGSEQFF. CDR3 DNA sequence: TGTGCCAGCTTGGCCCGGGGCAGTGAGCAGTTCTTC.

The chain combines TRBV5-4 with TRBJ2-3; 7 bases agree with TRBD2. Losses at the gene ends were 0 bases for V and 4 bases for J; bases not matched to a gene: 5. The CDR3 is 15 amino acids. The germline CDR1 and CDR2 sequences are SGHNT and YYREEE (reference sequence). The CDR3 loop is CASSLAWAGADTQYF. CDR3 nucleotide sequence: TGTGCCAGCAGCTTGGCCTGGGCGGGGGCAGATACGCAGTATTTT. Based on the CDR3 plus reference TRBV5-4 and TRBJ2-3, the full variable domain is ETGVTQSPTHLIKTRGQQVTLRCSSQSGHNTVSWYQQALGQGPQFIFQYYREEENGRGNFPPRFSGLQFPNYSSELNVNALELDDSALYLCASSLAWAGADTQYFGPGTRLTVL.

The chain carries TRBV6-1 and TRBJ2-7, with D maybe TRBD1 (6 bases). Germline CDR1 MNHNS, CDR2 SASEGT. The germline V and J ends were trimmed by 8 bases and 9 bases, with 20 bases remaining between them. The CDR3 consists of 13 residues. The CDR3 is CASGGFDRSAQYF. CDR3 DNA sequence: TGTGCCAGCGGGGGCTTCGATAGAAGTGCGCAGTACTTC.

The V and J genes are TRBV2 and TRBJ2-5, with TRBD2 matching over 10 bases. The V gene end was trimmed by 9 bases and the J gene end by 5 bases; junction bases not matched to a gene: 6. The CDR3 contains 13 residues. Germline CDR1 and CDR2: SNHLY and FYNNEI. The CDR3 is CARAGGPSETQYF. DNA of the CDR3: TGTGCCAGAGCGGGAGGGCCCTCGGAGACCCAGTACTTC.

This chain links TRBV7-6 with TRBJ2-2; D possibly corresponds to TRBD2 (6 bases). This CDR3 region has 13 residues. The germline V gene has CDR1 SGHVS and CDR2 FNYEAQ. Between the trimmed V and J ends, which lost 1 base and 9 bases, there was a span of 9 bases. The CDR3 DNA follows: TGTGCCAGCAGCTTAGAGGGAGGCCGGGAGCTGTTTTTT. Translated: CASSLEGGRELFF.

The CDR3 region has the DNA TGTGCCAGCAGGGGACAGCCTAACTATGGCTACACCTTC. Protein sequence: CASRGQPNYGYTF. This sequence joins TRBV2 and TRBJ1-2, with 7 bases identical to TRBD1. CDR3 length equals 13 residues. J was trimmed by 0 bases and V by 6 bases; bases with no gene match: 1. The germline V gene encodes CDR1 SNHLY and CDR2 FYNNEI. Filled out from reference TRBV2 and TRBJ1-2, the complete variable domain reads EPEVTQTPSHQVTQMGQEVILRCVPISNHLYFYWYRQILGQKVEFLVSFYNNEISEKSEIFDDQFSVERPDGSNFTLKIRSTKLEDSAMYFCASRGQPNYGYTFGSGTRLTVV.

V gene TRBV27 combines with J gene TRBJ1-4, with TRBD1 identical over 9 bases. From germline, CDR1 is MNHEY and CDR2 SMNVEV (reference sequence). The trim removed 0 bases at V and 8 bases at J, leaving 7 bases unmatched. CDR3 length: 16 amino acids. CDR3 amino acids: CASSLSAGQGWEKLFF. The CDR3, as DNA: TGTGCCAGCAGTTTATCGGCGGGACAGGGATGGGAAAAACTGTTTTTT.

The V call is TRBV21-1, the J call TRBJ2-7; the DNA was not used to check the table's D call, TRBD2. TRBV21-1 is listed as a pseudogene. The CDR3 has 15 residues. Here the CDR3 reads CASSARDCIVYEQYF. In DNA form, the CDR3 reads TGTGCCAGCAGCGCCCGGGATTGTATAGTTTACGAGCAGTACTTC.

A few counts support this clone. The chain carries TRBV27 and TRBJ1-5; D might be TRBD1 (6 bases). The CDR3 loop spans 15 amino acids. The germline V and J ends were trimmed by 3 bases and 4 bases, with 13 bases remaining between them. Germline V lookup: CDR1 MNHEY, CDR2 SMNVEV (reference sequence). For the CDR3, the DNA is TGTGCCAGCAGTTTGGGGGGCATCAGGAATCAGCCCCAGCATTTT. This encodes CASSLGGIRNQPQHF.

The gene calls are TRBV6-7 and TRBJ2-6; D unclear. TRBV6-7 carries the ORF label, with uncertain function. V dropped 0 bases and J dropped 0 bases, with 9 bases sitting between them. The CDR3 sequence is 17 residues long. CDR3 DNA: TGTGCCAGCAGTTACTCCGCCCGCAGCTCTGGGGCCAACGTCCTGACTTTC. It translates to CASSYSARSSGANVLTF.

V and J are TRBV27 and TRBJ2-7, with D maybe TRBD2 (5 bases). The CDR3 consists of 13 residues. Trimming cost V 3 bases and J 5 bases, with 11 bases left between them. In germline, CDR1 is MNHEY, CDR2 SMNVEV (reference sequence). CDR3 amino acids: CASSFWGADEQYF. In nucleotides, the CDR3 is TGTGCCAGCAGTTTCTGGGGAGCCGACGAGCAGTACTTC.

The V call is TRBV6-4, the J call TRBJ2-3, with a possible D match to TRBD1 (6 bases). CDR1 is MRHNA, CDR2 SNTAGT, per germline. V lost 3 bases and J lost 0, with 10 bases in between. The CDR3 sequence is 15 residues long. The CDR3 DNA reads as TGTGCCAGCAGTGAAACCCAGGGGAGCACAGATACGCAGTATTTT. Protein: CASSETQGSTDTQYF.